A selection of T cell receptor beta chains follows, all from one sample in a study of blood T cell repertoires in COVID-19. Assay: immunoSEQ multiplex PCR; the TCRdb copy retains only in-frame clones and omits some. This table has tens of thousands of clones, approximately 81% appearing once. The specimen was peripheral blood. The receptor set was obtained from an elderly woman with acute or convalescent COVID-19. CDR3s include the opening cysteine and the closing phenylalanine or tryptophan. The order of the fields is J gene, V gene, CDR3 protein.

J: TRBJ1-6
V: TRBV12-5
CDR3: CASGLVLPDFGTGNYNSPLHF

J: TRBJ2-5
V: TRBV5-4
CDR3: CASSLGAGVYQETQYF

J: TRBJ2-3
V: TRBV27
CDR3: CASSAGGRRTTDTQYF

J: TRBJ1-1
V: TRBV6-5
CDR3: CASSFLRDRIITEAFF

J: TRBJ1-6
V: TRBV30
CDR3: CAWNRDRLNSPLHF

J: TRBJ1-6
V: TRBV27
CDR3: CASSLEFRANNSPLHF

J: TRBJ1-2
V: TRBV6-1
CDR3: CASSEIWQDKGYGYTF

J: TRBJ1-1
V: TRBV5-4
CDR3: CASSLESRNTEAFF

J: TRBJ2-2
V: TRBV24-1
CDR3: CATSDIRDTGELFF

J: TRBJ2-3
V: TRBV11-3
CDR3: CASSLVSRIYDTQYF

J: TRBJ1-1
V: TRBV12-5
CDR3: CASGSGQGGGTEAFF

J: TRBJ1-2
V: TRBV19
CDR3: CASRVKGAGNGYTF

J: TRBJ1-1
V: TRBV9
CDR3: CASSVALGVNTEAFF

J: TRBJ1-6
V: TRBV27
CDR3: CAAGDGNSPLHF

J: TRBJ1-2
V: TRBV29-1
CDR3: CSVLGGQIDQRGYGYTF

J: TRBJ1-1
V: TRBV7-9
CDR3: CASSLNSQGNTEAFF

J: TRBJ2-3
V: TRBV5-1
CDR3: CASSFGSGTDTQYF

J: TRBJ2-7
V: TRBV10-2
CDR3: CASSEIAGVYEQYF

J: TRBJ2-2
V: TRBV7-3
CDR3: CASSLPSGGGPGELFF

J: TRBJ2-5
V: TRBV11-3
CDR3: CASSPAGGRFGAQYF

J: TRBJ2-7
V: TRBV5-1
CDR3: CASSLGTGGGSYEQYF

J: TRBJ2-3
V: TRBV7-6
CDR3: CASSLEGGRRADTQYF

J: TRBJ2-2
V: TRBV5-6
CDR3: CASSPDGTGAGELFF

J: TRBJ2-7
V: TRBV2
CDR3: CASSYRVSYEQYF

J: TRBJ2-7
V: TRBV6-4
CDR3: CASSHTGTGCYEQYF

J: TRBJ2-2
V: TRBV10-1
CDR3: CASSEGRMGIGELFF

J: TRBJ2-2
V: TRBV29-1
CDR3: CSVTNTGELFF

J: TRBJ2-5
V: TRBV21-1
CDR3: CARIPFWSKGQGSFQETQYF

J: TRBJ1-5
V: TRBV18
CDR3: CASSPGSGPSNQPQHF

J: TRBJ2-7
V: TRBV10-3
CDR3: CAISDRDSTYEQYF

J: TRBJ1-6
V: TRBV5-7
CDR3: CASSPRTGTLGSPLHF

J: TRBJ2-3
V: TRBV2
CDR3: CASSAGLADTDTQYF

J: TRBJ1-1
V: TRBV12-3/TRBV12-4
CDR3: CASSTNLQGEAFF

J: TRBJ2-2
V: TRBV5-1
CDR3: CASSPRAANTGELFF

J: TRBJ2-3
V: TRBV20-1
CDR3: CSASPWRLTSGGTDTQYF

J: TRBJ1-3
V: TRBV27
CDR3: CASASGGLRSGNTIYF